The T cell receptor beta chain described here comes from a study of T cell changes during pregnancy in multiple sclerosis. Trimming pared 1 base from V and 6 bases from J, leaving 13 bases between. The V gene's germline CDR1 is SGHNT and CDR2 YYREEE (reference sequence). The CDR3 spans 15 residues. Sequencing used immunoSEQ multiplex PCR; TCRdb keeps in-frame clones, though not all of them. The sample has about 89,000 clones; 94% are singletons. The chain uses TRBV5-4 and TRBJ2-2, with D possibly being TRBD1 (6 bases). The sequencing here drew on peripheral blood, taken in the third trimester of pregnancy. The receptor's source is a female donor with multiple sclerosis, enrolled in a pregnancy study. CDR3 bases: TGTGCCAGCAGCTTGAGGTCAGGGGCGGCCGGGGAGCTGTTTTTT. It specifies CASSLRSGAAGELFF.